This T cell receptor beta chain was found in a study of T cells expressing NK-cell markers. At the level of the study: Among the eight sequenced donors, seven tested HCMV-seropositive and one tested seronegative. Regarding the study as a whole: These clonotypes, the leaders elsewhere, also led the CD3+CD56-NKG2C+ fraction in a handful of donors. Nothing established the HCMV specificity of expanded NKG2C+ T cell clones.

CDR1 is SGHAT and CDR2 is FQDESV in the germline V gene (reference sequence). CDR3 length: 18 residues. The cDNA for TCR beta came from 5'RACE template switching with UMIs. TCRdb reprocessed the 5' RACE reads; each CDR3 protein has one entry and no DNA is given. The repertoire shows 440,000 or so distinct CDR3 sequences; the top ten hold about 7.1%. Comments on this clonotype: Antigen: not known.

The rearrangement links TRBV11-1 to TRBJ2-3; the TCRdb D gene call, TRBD1, has no DNA to confirm it. The sequence was obtained from a woman between 18 and 70 years old in good health. Source material: blood T cells: a sorted CD56 or NKG2C T cell subset, CD4+ or CD8+ T cells, or bulk PBMC T cells (not recorded which). This CDR3 reads CASSFPKVANPSTDTQYF.